This T cell receptor beta chain was sequenced during a study of cytomegalovirus exposure and HLA in healthy donors. Whole-study findings and limits: The study reported that TCR beta sequences accurately predicted HLA-A and HLA-B alleles in most subjects.

As concerns this clone: Its target is not known.

PCR used 60 Vbeta primers and 13 Jbeta primers. The repertoire was sequenced with immunoSEQ multiplex PCR; TCRdb's copy has only in-frame clones and lacks some. The ten most abundant clones cover approximately 1.5% of a sample with around 140,000 clones. This receptor was taken from a woman aged 40 to 50 in good health and CMV-seronegative. Specimen: PBMCs.

The CDR3 loop reads CASSGQGAQYGYTF. In DNA form, the CDR3 reads TGTGCCAGCAGCGGACAGGGGGCGCAATATGGCTACACCTTC. This chain connects TRBV6-6 to TRBJ1-2, with 11 bases matching TRBD1. This CDR3 has 14 amino acids. V was clipped by 6 bases and J by 5 bases; unmatched bases: 5. Germline lookup yields CDR1 MNHNY and CDR2 SVGAGI (reference sequence).